Below, 26 T cell receptor beta chains from the same sample are listed, as sequenced in a study of beta chain features in type 1 diabetes. Regarding the study as a whole: All four CD4+ subsets from Type 1 diabetes patients carried moderately but significantly shorter TCRB CDR3s.

The antigens of these receptors remain unknown. Expressed TCRB transcripts were sequenced after all isolated RNA was converted to cDNA. The protocol was immunoSEQ multiplex PCR, while the TCRdb copy is restricted to in-frame clones and leaves out a portion. The profile shows about 170,000 clones, approximately 8.4% of them singletons. Sequenced input: central memory CD4+ T cells from blood. Every receptor here comes from a man in his late teens or twenties with type 1 diabetes.

The V call is TRBV7-2, the J call TRBJ2-1; 10 nucleotides align to TRBD2. The CDR3 is 14 amino acids. J gave up 15 bases and V 1 base, and 9 bases lay outside the gene matches. The germline CDR1 and CDR2 sequences are SGHTA and FQGNSA. The CDR3 spells CASSLGSSGRNPFF. CDR3 coding DNA: TGTGCCAGCAGCTTAGGGAGTAGCGGGAGGAACCCGTTCTTC.

This clone was found a few times. The chain links TRBV4-3 to TRBJ1-2, with D possibly matching TRBD1 (6 bases). The germline CDR1 and CDR2 sequences are LGHNA and YSLEER. Deletions cut 3 bases from V and 8 bases from J, with 19 bases between. This CDR3 has 15 amino acids. The CDR3 DNA follows: TGCGCCAGCAGCCAGGCTACAGGGATCGATGGCGGCTACACCTTC. This gives the protein CASSQATGIDGGYTF.

V gene TRBV6-5 combines with J gene TRBJ2-5, with 11 bases fitting TRBD1. Trimming removed 6 bases from V and 3 bases from J; junction bases left unmatched: 3. The length of the CDR3 is 14 residues. The germline V gene has CDR1 MNHEY and CDR2 SVGAGI. DNA for the CDR3: TGTGCCAGCAGGGGGACAGGGGGTAAAGAGACCCAGTACTTC. Translating it yields CASRGTGGKETQYF.

The V and J genes are TRBV9 and TRBJ2-7; 15 bases fit TRBD2. From germline, CDR1 is SGDLS and CDR2 YYNGEE. The CDR3 has 17 amino acids. The junction had 11 bases not matched to a gene; V was cut back by 3 bases and J by 7 bases. The CDR3 region is CASSAPPGLAGGREQYF. CDR3 nucleotide sequence: TGTGCCAGCAGCGCTCCCCCGGGACTAGCGGGAGGACGGGAGCAGTACTTC.

The rearrangement links TRBV12-5 to TRBJ2-2; 7 bases agree with TRBD1. This CDR3 contains 14 residues. V lost 1 base, J lost 7 bases, and 3 bases stayed unmatched. CDR1 is LGHNT, CDR2 FRNRAP, per germline. CDR3 amino acids: CASGLGRGLGELFF. The DNA of the CDR3 is TGTGCTAGTGGTTTGGGAAGGGGGCTCGGGGAGCTGTTTTTT.

This sequence joins TRBV25-1 and TRBJ1-4; the match to TRBD1 covers 10 bases. Trimming cost V 6 bases and J 6 bases; bases outside gene matches: 10. The CDR3 spans 16 residues. Germline CDR1 is MGHDK and CDR2 is SYGVNS. The DNA of the CDR3 is TGTGCCAGCAGGTCAGCGGGGGGACAGGGGTATGAAAAACTGTTTTTT. Translated: CASRSAGGQGYEKLFF.

The V call is TRBV5-4, the J call TRBJ2-7, with TRBD1 as a possible D gene (6 bases). CDR3 size: 18 residues. V gave up 2 bases and J gave up 0 bases, with 21 bases separating them. Germline V CDR1 and CDR2: SGHNT, YYREEE (reference sequence). The CDR3 DNA sequence: TGTGCCAGCAGCTTACCAAAAGTGACCGGGACAAACTCCTACGAGCAGTACTTC. Protein product: CASSLPKVTGTNSYEQYF.

The chain combines TRBV7-2 with TRBJ2-2, with 11 bases lining up with TRBD2. J gave up 8 bases and V 5 bases, and 13 bases lay outside the gene matches. CDR3 length: 17 amino acids. The V gene's germline CDR1 is SGHTA and CDR2 FQGNSA. The CDR3 bases are TGTGCCAGCAGCCCTGGTAGCGGGGGGGCTCCCACTGGGGAGCTGTTTTTT. Amino acid sequence: CASSPGSGGAPTGELFF.

This rearrangement joins TRBV7-2 to TRBJ2-1; D unresolved. The CDR3 consists of 14 residues. Germline V gene sequence: CDR1 SGHTA, CDR2 FQGNSA. V was cut by 4 bases and J by 7 bases, with 14 bases left in between. Here the CDR3 reads CASSSVPIVNEQFF. DNA for the CDR3: TGTGCCAGCAGCTCGGTCCCGATTGTGAATGAGCAGTTCTTC.

This clone showed up just a few times. This chain links TRBV29-1 with TRBJ2-5; D unclear. The J call may be in error: the DNA end matches TRBJ2-7 better. The CDR3 has 13 amino acids. Germline V gene data show CDR1 as SQVTM and CDR2 as ANQGSEA. The CDR3 DNA sequence: TGCAGCGTGGTCTTCGGGTCCTCCTACGAGCAGTACTTC. Residues: CSVVFGSSYEQYF.

Concerning this clone: At one end, the junction sequence differs from germline, possibly due to a read error. The chain has TRBV6-6 and TRBJ1-1, with D unresolved. Germline V gene data show CDR1 as MNHNY and CDR2 as SVGAGI (reference sequence). The CDR3 runs to 13 residues. The CDR3 sequence is CAISGSPNTEAFF. CDR3 sequence (DNA): TGTGCCATCAGTGGGAGTCCGAACACTGAAGCTTTCTTT.

In nucleotides, the CDR3 is TGTGCCAGCAGCACGGCGGGACAGAAAGGGCCCCAGCATTTT. It translates to CASSTAGQKGPQHF. The chain carries TRBV25-1 and TRBJ1-5; 7 bases align to TRBD1. Trimming took 6 bases from V and 9 from J; bases not matched to a gene: 11. Germline CDR1 MGHDK, CDR2 SYGVNS. The length of the CDR3 is 14 residues.

The rearrangement links TRBV7-9 to TRBJ1-1; unclear D gene. This CDR3 spans 13 amino acids. The germline V gene has CDR1 SEHNR and CDR2 FQNEAQ (reference sequence). V was shortened by 3 bases and J by 1 base, with 6 bases between the two germline ends. CDR3 region: CASSFQANTEAFF. CDR3 coding DNA: TGTGCCAGCAGCTTTCAAGCGAACACTGAAGCTTTCTTT.

The table lists this clone with many counts. This chain uses TRBV28 with TRBJ2-1; maybe TRBD1 (7 bases). This CDR3 is built from 15 residues. Germline CDR1 reads MDHEN; CDR2 reads SYDVKM. V lost 3 bases and J 3 bases, leaving 12 bases between the germline ends. CDR3 DNA sequence: TGTGCCAGCAGTTTCAGGGGGAGGATCTACAATGAGCAGTTCTTC. It codes for CASSFRGRIYNEQFF.

A few counts support this clone. The CDR3 spells CASSQGSGLYNEQFF. The DNA of the CDR3 is TGTGCCAGCAGCCAAGGCAGCGGACTATACAATGAGCAGTTCTTC. This sequence joins TRBV4-2 and TRBJ2-1, with D tentatively TRBD2 (6 bases). V was pared by 1 base and J by 4 bases, with 11 bases between. Germline loops: CDR1 LGHNA, CDR2 YNFKEQ. The length of the CDR3 is 15 residues.

This clone was observed a few times. The chain recombines TRBV18 with TRBJ2-1; D is unresolved. The germline gives CDR1 KGHSH, CDR2 LQKENI. The V end was cut by 5 bases, the J end by 6 bases, with 20 bases between. The CDR3 spans 16 residues. The chain's CDR3 is CASSSATERSLNEQFF. In DNA, the CDR3 is TGTGCCAGCTCATCCGCGACTGAACGATCCCTCAATGAGCAGTTCTTC.

This clone was detected ten times or more. The chain joins TRBV7-2 to TRBJ1-1; D may be TRBD1 (5 bases). Trimming took off 4 bases at V and 5 bases at J, with 11 bases between the two ends. The germline V gene has CDR1 SGHTA and CDR2 FQGNSA. The CDR3 extends over 13 amino acids. CDR3 nucleotides: TGTGCCAGCAGCTCGACAGCTACGACTGAAGCTTTCTTT. It is translated as CASSSTATTEAFF.

This clone has just a few counts. This chain joins TRBV4-3 and TRBJ2-1; D possibly corresponds to TRBD1 (6 bases). The V end lost 0 bases, the J end lost 10 bases, and 10 bases lay between the germline ends. CDR3 length equals 13 residues. The germline V gene encodes CDR1 LGHNA and CDR2 YSLEER. The CDR3 sequence: CASSQDFQGEQFF. The DNA for the CDR3 is TGCGCCAGCAGCCAAGATTTCCAGGGGGAGCAGTTCTTC.

V usage is TRBV7-8 and J usage is TRBJ2-3, with 11 bases lining up with TRBD2. This CDR3 is built from 18 residues. Unmatched junction bases numbered 11, after V lost 3 bases and J lost 3 bases. CDR1 is SGHVS and CDR2 is FQNEAQ in the germline V gene. The CDR3 region has the DNA TGTGCCAGCAGCTTGGTGGTAGCGGGAGGGCATGGGACAGATACGCAGTATTTT. As protein: CASSLVVAGGHGTDTQYF.

This clone was picked up a small number of times. This chain uses TRBV5-6 with TRBJ2-1; 9 bases map to TRBD1. J lost 13 bases, V lost 5 bases, and 10 bases had no gene match. This CDR3 comprises 13 residues. Germline V gene data show CDR1 as SGHDT and CDR2 as YYEEEE. The DNA of the CDR3 is TGTGCCAGCAGTCACCGGGACAGGGCCCCCCAGTTCTTC. It codes for CASSHRDRAPQFF.

The chain joins TRBV7-6 to TRBJ1-1, with 7 bases lining up with TRBD1. V was clipped by 0 bases and J by 5 bases; unmatched bases: 3. Per germline, CDR1 SGHVS and CDR2 FNYEAQ. The CDR3 runs to 14 residues. CDR3 region: CASSLAQGWTEAFF. The CDR3 nucleotides read TGTGCCAGCAGCTTAGCACAGGGGTGGACTGAAGCTTTCTTT.

This clone was detected only a few times. This rearrangement joins TRBV7-9 to TRBJ2-1, with a tentative D call TRBD1 (7 bases). Germline V lookup: CDR1 SEHNR, CDR2 FQNEAQ (reference sequence). The ends were cut back, 3 bases at V and 8 bases at J, with 14 bases in the middle. CDR3 length equals 14 residues. CDR3 protein: CASSFQGGLDEQFF. CDR3 DNA sequence: TGTGCCAGCAGCTTCCAGGGGGGACTCGATGAGCAGTTCTTC.

Note on this clone: The same CDR3 is also encoded by other DNA sequences in this sample. This sequence joins TRBV7-2 and TRBJ2-6, with no clear D. With 6 bases removed from V and 0 bases from J, the gap between germline ends came to 6 bases. The CDR3 sequence is 14 residues long. Germline V lookup: CDR1 SGHTA, CDR2 FQGNSA. The CDR3 DNA reads as TGTGCCAGCAGTCCTAACTCTGGGGCCAACGTCCTGACTTTC. It encodes CASSPNSGANVLTF.

The chain recombines TRBV30 with TRBJ1-1; TRBD1 might be the D (5 bases). The V end was cut by 1 base, the J end by 11 bases, with 11 bases between. CDR3 size: 11 residues. Germline V gene lookup returns CDR1 GTSNPN and CDR2 SVGIG (reference sequence). For the CDR3, the DNA is TGTGCCTGGAGTGACGGACATAGCGCTTTCTTT. It translates to CAWSDGHSAFF.

This chain connects TRBV4-3 to TRBJ1-4, with D uncertain. The CDR3 runs 19 residues. Germline loops: CDR1 LGHNA, CDR2 YSLEER. The CDR3 loop is CAKRRGRWQKALRNEKLFF. The CDR3 DNA reads TGCGCGAAGCGCCGGGGTCGTTGGCAGAAGGCACTTCGTAATGAAAAACTGTTTTTT.

The V call is TRBV6-6, the J call TRBJ2-3; unclear D gene. Trimming shortened V by 0 bases and J by 0 bases, and 4 bases separated the two germline ends. CDR3 size: 14 residues. Germline CDR1 reads MNHNY; CDR2 reads SVGAGI (reference sequence). The CDR3 DNA sequence: TGTGCCAGCAGTTACTCCTCTAGCACAGATACGCAGTATTTT. Translated, it gives CASSYSSSTDTQYF.